This is a list of T cell receptor beta chains from one sample in a study of cytomegalovirus exposure and HLA in healthy donors. Sequencing was performed with immunoSEQ multiplex PCR; in TCRdb, only in-frame clones are kept and a portion is missing. In the table there are hundreds of thousands of clones, 70% to 90% of which are singletons. Sequencing used PBMCs. The receptors stem from a woman aged 18-30 years in good health and CMV-seronegative. CDR3s include the opening cysteine and the closing phenylalanine or tryptophan. Each record gives: V gene, clone size, D gene, J gene, CDR3 DNA, CDR3 protein. The D gene is left open where the match is weak. Size is omitted from some rows. Given values are once, few, many or a class for expanded clones.

v_gene: TRBV12-5; abundance: NA; d_gene: NA; j_gene: TRBJ2-5; CDR3nt: TGTGCTAGTGGTTTGGCCCTTCTGGGGGACACTAAAGAGACCCAGTACTTC; CDR3aa: CASGLALLGDTKETQYF
v_gene: TRBV6-5; abundance: NA; d_gene: NA; j_gene: TRBJ1-6; CDR3nt: TGTGCCAGCAAGCCGGGAAGCTCCTATAATTCACCCCTCCACTTT; CDR3aa: CASKPGSSYNSPLHF
v_gene: TRBV5-4; abundance: NA; d_gene: NA; j_gene: TRBJ2-2; CDR3nt: TGTGCCAGCAGCTTGGGTTCAACCGGGGAGCTGTTTTTT; CDR3aa: CASSLGSTGELFF
v_gene: TRBV19; abundance: NA; d_gene: TRBD1; j_gene: TRBJ2-7; CDR3nt: TGTGCCAGTAGTTGGGGACAGGGGGCTTACGAGCAGTACTTC; CDR3aa: CASSWGQGAYEQYF
v_gene: TRBV6-1; abundance: NA; d_gene: NA; j_gene: TRBJ2-1; CDR3nt: TGTGCCAGCAGTGAAGGACACGTGTATGAGCAGTTCTTC; CDR3aa: CASSEGHVYEQFF
v_gene: TRBV15; abundance: NA; d_gene: TRBD2; j_gene: TRBJ2-1; CDR3nt: TGTGCCACCAGCAGTCATCGGGAGGGCCCCAATGAGCAGTTCTTC; CDR3aa: CATSSHREGPNEQFF
v_gene: TRBV29-1; abundance: NA; d_gene: NA; j_gene: TRBJ1-1; CDR3nt: TGCAGCGTCGGGGAGCAGCTTGAAGCTTTCTTT; CDR3aa: CSVGEQLEAFF
v_gene: TRBV7-9; abundance: NA; d_gene: TRBD2; j_gene: TRBJ2-1; CDR3nt: TGTGCCAGCAGTATAATATTGGGGGAGGGTAATGAGCAGTTCTTC; CDR3aa: CASSIILGEGNEQFF
v_gene: TRBV4-1; abundance: once; d_gene: TRBD1; j_gene: TRBJ1-5; CDR3nt: TGCGCCAGCAGCCCTGAGCGACAGGGAATCAATCAGCCCCAGCATTTT; CDR3aa: CASSPERQGINQPQHF
v_gene: TRBV30; abundance: NA; d_gene: NA; j_gene: TRBJ1-1; CDR3nt: TGTGCCTGGAGTTATTACCAGGGAGGGAACACTGAAGCTTTCTTT; CDR3aa: CAWSYYQGGNTEAFF
v_gene: TRBV7-6; abundance: NA; d_gene: TRBD1; j_gene: TRBJ2-7; CDR3nt: TGTGCCAGCAGCTTACCCCCTCAGGGGGCCTACGAGCAGTACTTC; CDR3aa: CASSLPPQGAYEQYF
v_gene: TRBV11-2; abundance: NA; d_gene: TRBD2; j_gene: TRBJ2-1; CDR3nt: TGTGCCAGCAGCTTAGGTGCTAGCGGGAGCCTAGGGCAGTTCTTC; CDR3aa: CASSLGASGSLGQFF
v_gene: TRBV4-1; abundance: NA; d_gene: TRBD1; j_gene: TRBJ2-5; CDR3nt: TGCGCCAGCAGCCAAGAGTTGGGACAGGGGACACGGACCCAGTACTTC; CDR3aa: CASSQELGQGTRTQYF
v_gene: TRBV5-1; abundance: once; d_gene: TRBD2; j_gene: TRBJ2-7; CDR3nt: TGCGCCAGCAGCTTGGAGCGGGAGGGCCTGTACGAGCAGTACTTC; CDR3aa: CASSLEREGLYEQYF
v_gene: TRBV7-9; abundance: once; d_gene: NA; j_gene: TRBJ1-1; CDR3nt: TGTGCCAGCACCCGTGTAACTGAAGCTTTCTTT; CDR3aa: CASTRVTEAFF
v_gene: TRBV9; abundance: NA; d_gene: TRBD1; j_gene: TRBJ2-3; CDR3nt: TGTGCCAGCAGCACCTCGGACAGGGGGAACACAGATACGCAGTATTTT; CDR3aa: CASSTSDRGNTDTQYF
v_gene: TRBV7-2; abundance: NA; d_gene: NA; j_gene: TRBJ1-5; CDR3nt: TGTGCCAGCAGCCTAGACAGGAGTCAGCCCCAGCATTTT; CDR3aa: CASSLDRSQPQHF
v_gene: TRBV5-1; abundance: NA; d_gene: TRBD2; j_gene: TRBJ2-3; CDR3nt: TGCGCCAGCAGGAGGCTAGCGGGTACAGATACGCAGTATTTT; CDR3aa: CASRRLAGTDTQYF
v_gene: TRBV2; abundance: NA; d_gene: TRBD1; j_gene: TRBJ1-3; CDR3nt: TGTGCCAGCAGTGTGGGGACAGGGATCTCTGGAAACACCATATATTTT; CDR3aa: CASSVGTGISGNTIYF
v_gene: TRBV10-3; abundance: NA; d_gene: NA; j_gene: TRBJ1-2; CDR3nt: TGTGCCATCAGTGAGTCACGGGTTGGCTACACCTTC; CDR3aa: CAISESRVGYTF
v_gene: TRBV27; abundance: NA; d_gene: NA; j_gene: TRBJ2-3; CDR3nt: TGTGCCAGCAGTTTAGGATATGGAGGAGAAGGGGATACGCAGTATTTT; CDR3aa: CASSLGYGGEGDTQYF
v_gene: TRBV6-4; abundance: NA; d_gene: TRBD2; j_gene: TRBJ2-7; CDR3nt: TGTGCCAGATTAGGACTAGCGGGAGTCTACGAGCAGTACTTC; CDR3aa: CARLGLAGVYEQYF
v_gene: TRBV7-8; abundance: few; d_gene: NA; j_gene: TRBJ2-2; CDR3nt: TGTGCCAGCAGCTTAAAAATCGTGTTTGGGACATATAACACCGGGGAGCTGTTTTTT; CDR3aa: CASSLKIVFGTYNTGELFF
v_gene: TRBV19; abundance: NA; d_gene: NA; j_gene: TRBJ1-2; CDR3nt: TGTGGGTTCCCGGGAGGCTACACCTTC; CDR3aa: CGFPGGYTF
v_gene: TRBV6-5; abundance: NA; d_gene: NA; j_gene: TRBJ2-3; CDR3nt: TGTGCCAGCAGTTACTCGGAAGCGGACTCCACAGATACGCAGTATTTT; CDR3aa: CASSYSEADSTDTQYF
v_gene: TRBV28; abundance: once; d_gene: NA; j_gene: TRBJ1-5; CDR3nt: TGTGCCAGCAGTTTATGGACAGAGAATGATCAGCCCCAGCATTTT; CDR3aa: CASSLWTENDQPQHF
v_gene: TRBV5-4; abundance: NA; d_gene: TRBD1; j_gene: TRBJ2-6; CDR3nt: TGTGCCAGCAGCCGCAGGGACAGGGGGCGGTGGGGGGCCAACGTCCTGACTTTC; CDR3aa: CASSRRDRGRWGANVLTF
v_gene: TRBV10-2; abundance: few; d_gene: NA; j_gene: TRBJ1-1; CDR3nt: TGCGCCAGCAGACAAACGGGCAGGGTCACTGAAGCTTTCTTT; CDR3aa: CASRQTGRVTEAFF